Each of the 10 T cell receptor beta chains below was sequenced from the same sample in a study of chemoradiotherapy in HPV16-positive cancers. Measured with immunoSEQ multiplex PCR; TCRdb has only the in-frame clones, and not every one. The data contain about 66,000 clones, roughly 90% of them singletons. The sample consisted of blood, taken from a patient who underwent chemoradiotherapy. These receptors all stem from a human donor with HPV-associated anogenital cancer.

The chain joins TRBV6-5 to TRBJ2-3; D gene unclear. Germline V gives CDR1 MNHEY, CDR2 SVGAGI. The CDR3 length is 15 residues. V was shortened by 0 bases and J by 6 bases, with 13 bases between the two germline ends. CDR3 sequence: CASSYSIGMVDTQYF. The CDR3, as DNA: TGTGCCAGCAGTTACTCGATAGGTATGGTCGATACGCAGTATTTT.

The CDR3 is CASSLGPTGARDTIYF. In nucleotides, the CDR3 is TGTGCCAGCAGCTTGGGACCCACAGGGGCCCGGGACACCATATATTTT. J is TRBJ1-3 and V is TRBV5-4, with 7 bases aligning to TRBD1. The CDR3 consists of 16 residues. With V trimmed by 0 bases and J by 8 bases, 11 bases remained unmatched. From germline, CDR1 is SGHNT and CDR2 YYREEE (reference sequence).

The CDR3: CASSSYGGAAYEQYF. As DNA, the CDR3 is TGTGCCAGCAGCTCCTACGGGGGGGCGGCTTACGAGCAGTACTTC. J is TRBJ2-7 and V is TRBV5-8; TRBD2 agrees at 8 bases. CDR1 SGHTS and CDR2 YDEGEE come from the germline V gene. V lost 3 bases and J lost 4; bases outside the gene matches: 9. This CDR3 is 15 amino acids long.

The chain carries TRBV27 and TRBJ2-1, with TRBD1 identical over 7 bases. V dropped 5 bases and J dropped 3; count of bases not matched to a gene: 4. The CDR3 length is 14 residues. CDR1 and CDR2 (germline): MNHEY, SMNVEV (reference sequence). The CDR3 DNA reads TGTGCCAGCAGTGACCGGGACAGCTACAATGAGCAGTTCTTC. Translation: CASSDRDSYNEQFF.

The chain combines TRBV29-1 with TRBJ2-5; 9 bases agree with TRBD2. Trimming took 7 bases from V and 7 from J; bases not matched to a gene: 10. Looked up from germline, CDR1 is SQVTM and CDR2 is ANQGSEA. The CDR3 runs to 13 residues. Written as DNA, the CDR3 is TGCAGCGGGAAGACCTCGACTAGCGGGACCCAGTACTTC. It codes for CSGKTSTSGTQYF.

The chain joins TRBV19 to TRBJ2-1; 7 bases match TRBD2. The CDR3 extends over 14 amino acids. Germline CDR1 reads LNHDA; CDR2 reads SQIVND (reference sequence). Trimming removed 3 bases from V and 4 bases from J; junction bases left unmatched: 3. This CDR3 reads CASSIGGDYNEQFF. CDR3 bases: TGTGCCAGTAGTATTGGGGGGGATTACAATGAGCAGTTCTTC.

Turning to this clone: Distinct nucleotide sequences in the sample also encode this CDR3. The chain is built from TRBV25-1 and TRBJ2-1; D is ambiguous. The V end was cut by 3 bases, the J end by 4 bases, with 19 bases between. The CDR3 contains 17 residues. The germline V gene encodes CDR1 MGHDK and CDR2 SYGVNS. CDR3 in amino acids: CASSEKFAVRPYNEQFF. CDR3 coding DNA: TGTGCCAGCAGTGAGAAGTTCGCGGTTAGGCCGTACAATGAGCAGTTCTTC. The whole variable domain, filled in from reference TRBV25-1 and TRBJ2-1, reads EADIYQTPRYLVIGTGKKITLECSQTMGHDKMYWYQQDPGMELHLIHYSYGVNSTEKGDLSSESTVSRIRTEHFPLTLESARPSHTSQYLCASSEKFAVRPYNEQFFGPGTRLTVL.

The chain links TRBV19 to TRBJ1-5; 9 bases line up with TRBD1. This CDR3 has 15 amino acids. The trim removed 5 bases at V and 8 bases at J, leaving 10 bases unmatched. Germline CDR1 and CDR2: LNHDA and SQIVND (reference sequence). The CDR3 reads CASSLQQGALEPQHF. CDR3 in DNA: TGTGCCAGTAGTCTTCAACAGGGGGCCTTGGAGCCCCAGCATTTT.

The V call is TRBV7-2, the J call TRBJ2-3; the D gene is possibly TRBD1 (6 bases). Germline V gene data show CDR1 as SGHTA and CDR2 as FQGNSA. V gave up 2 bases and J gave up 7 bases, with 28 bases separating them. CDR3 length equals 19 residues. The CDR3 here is CASSLTYKSPGQSGYTQYF. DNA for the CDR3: TGTGCCAGCAGCTTAACCTACAAATCTCCGGGACAATCCGGGTATACGCAGTATTTT. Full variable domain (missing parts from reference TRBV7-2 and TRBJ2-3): GAGVSQSPSNKVTEKGKDVELRCDPISGHTALYWYRQSLGQGLEFLIYFQGNSAPDKSGLPSDRFSAERTGGSVSTLTIQRTQQEDSAVYLCASSLTYKSPGQSGYTQYFGPGTRLTVL.

The CDR3 reads CASRNSRGYDQETQYF. The CDR3 DNA reads as TGTGCCAGCAGAAATAGCCGTGGGTACGACCAAGAGACCCAGTACTTC. The rearrangement uses TRBV27 and TRBJ2-5; D gene ambiguous. The V and J ends lost 6 bases and 0 bases respectively, with 17 bases between them. The length of the CDR3 is 16 residues. The V gene's germline CDR1 is MNHEY and CDR2 SMNVEV (reference sequence).